The 10 T cell receptor beta chains reported below all come from one sample, sequenced in a study of T cells in Graves' hyperthyroidism and ophthalmopathy. Template material for amplifying TCR beta CDR3 regions consisted of RNA transcripts. Using the HTBI primer set, a first-round RT-PCR was run on the TCR CDR3. TCRdb used MiXCR to reprocess the multiplex PCR reads, holding one entry per CDR3 protein. The data show about 52,000 distinct CDR3 sequences, under 50% seen once. The sequenced sample consisted of blood. The receptors originated from a woman in her forties or fifties with Graves' ophthalmopathy.

This clonotype is medium-sized by share. V gene TRBV19 combines with J gene TRBJ2-3; D is uncertain. CDR1 and CDR2 (germline): LNHDA, SQIVND (reference sequence). Trimming stripped 7 bases from V and 0 bases from J, with 8 bases between. The CDR3 consists of 13 residues. CDR3 DNA sequence: TGTGCCAGTACTGGGGTAAGCACAGATACGCAGTATTTT. It encodes CASTGVSTDTQYF.

This clonotype was seen at least ten times. The chain combines TRBV5-1 with TRBJ2-1, with TRBD2 as a possible D gene (5 bases). This CDR3 is 14 amino acids long. Germline CDR1 is SGHRS and CDR2 is YFSETQ. V lost 2 bases, J lost 8 bases, and 14 bases lay in between. CDR3 in DNA: TGCGCCAGCAGCTTAGCGGAGAGCCGACATGAGCAGTTCTTC. It is translated as CASSLAESRHEQFF.

This clonotype was seen at least ten times. The chain couples TRBV19 to TRBJ2-3; no clear D. V lost 5 bases and J 4 bases, leaving 7 bases between the germline ends. The germline V gene has CDR1 LNHDA and CDR2 SQIVND (reference sequence). CDR3 length: 12 residues. This CDR3 reads CASSDPSDTQYF. Here the CDR3 DNA reads TGTGCCAGTAGTGACCCTTCAGATACGCAGTATTTT.

Turning to this clonotype: The conserved closing phenylalanine or tryptophan is absent in this CDR3, likely reflecting a read error. This chain links TRBV5-1 with TRBJ1-5, with D maybe TRBD1 (5 bases). Germline loops: CDR1 SGHRS, CDR2 YFSETQ. The CDR3 totals 14 residues. Trimming took 0 bases from V and 5 from J, leaving 9 bases between them. CDR3: CASSLAGPDQPQHL. The CDR3 DNA sequence: TGCGCCAGCAGCTTGGCGGGACCGGATCAGCCCCAGCATTTG.

This clonotype was counted many times. V usage is TRBV20-1 and J usage is TRBJ2-3; 8 nucleotides align to TRBD2. This CDR3 spans 14 amino acids. Germline CDR1 DFQATT, CDR2 SNEGSKA (reference sequence). The V segment lost 3 bases and the J segment 1 base; nucleotides outside the gene matches: 3. The CDR3 nucleotides are TGCAGTGCTAGTGGACTAGCCGGCACAGATACGCAGTATTTT. Protein sequence: CSASGLAGTDTQYF.

This clonotype was detected ten times or more. This rearrangement joins TRBV4-1 to TRBJ1-1; D is uncertain. Trimming cost V 4 bases and J 5 bases, with 14 bases left between them. The CDR3 covers 14 residues. Germline lookup yields CDR1 MGHRA and CDR2 YSYEKL. The CDR3 here is CASSLKAVQTEAFF. In nucleotides, the CDR3 is TGCGCCAGCAGCCTCAAAGCAGTTCAAACTGAAGCTTTCTTT.

The chain joins TRBV27 to TRBJ2-5; 12 bases line up with TRBD2. Germline V gene sequence: CDR1 MNHEY, CDR2 SMNVEV (reference sequence). This CDR3 has 17 amino acids. V lost 3 bases and J lost 5; bases outside the gene matches: 10. CDR3 region: CASSLGHGTSGSETQYF. In DNA form, the CDR3 reads TGTGCCAGCAGTTTGGGGCACGGGACTAGCGGGTCCGAGACCCAGTACTTC.

This clonotype was detected many times. The chain couples TRBV20-1 to TRBJ2-2; tentative D call: TRBD2 (5 bases). V lost 3 bases and J lost 7, with 15 bases in between. CDR3 length: 14 amino acids. Germline loops: CDR1 DFQATT, CDR2 SNEGSKA (reference sequence). The CDR3 spells CSARASGFGGELFF. CDR3 nucleotides: TGCAGTGCTAGGGCGTCGGGGTTTGGCGGGGAGCTGTTTTTT.

This clonotype was detected ten times or more. The rearrangement uses TRBV19 and TRBJ2-2; no definite D call. CDR1 and CDR2 from the germline V gene are LNHDA and SQIVND (reference sequence). Trimming stripped 6 bases from V and 4 bases from J, with 6 bases between. The CDR3 has 12 amino acids. CDR3 sequence reads: CASSYSTGELFF. CDR3 nucleotides: TGTGCCAGTAGCTACAGCACCGGGGAGCTGTTTTTT. Looking up the rest from reference TRBV19 and TRBJ2-2 gives the full variable domain: DGGITQSPKYLFRKEGQNVTLSCEQNLNHDAMYWYRQDPGQGLRLIYYSQIVNDFQKGDIAEGYSVSREKKESFPLTVTSAQKNPTAFYLCASSYSTGELFFGEGSRLTVL.

This clonotype occurred many times. The chain joins TRBV27 to TRBJ2-7; the D gene is possibly TRBD2 (6 bases). There are 14 residues in the CDR3. Trimming took 4 bases from V and 0 from J, leaving 10 bases between them. Germline assignment: CDR1 MNHEY and CDR2 SMNVEV (reference sequence). The CDR3 bases are TGTGCCAGCAGTTACCTCGGGAGCTCCTACGAGCAGTACTTC. Translated: CASSYLGSSYEQYF.